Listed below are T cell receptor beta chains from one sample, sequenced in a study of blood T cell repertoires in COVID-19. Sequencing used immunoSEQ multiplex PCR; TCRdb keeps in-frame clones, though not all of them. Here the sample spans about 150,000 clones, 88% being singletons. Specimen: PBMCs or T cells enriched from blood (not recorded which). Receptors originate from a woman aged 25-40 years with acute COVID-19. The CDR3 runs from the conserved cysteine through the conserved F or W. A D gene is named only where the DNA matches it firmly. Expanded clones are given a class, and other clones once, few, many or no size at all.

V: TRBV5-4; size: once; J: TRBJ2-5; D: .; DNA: TGTGCCAGCAGCTTCGGCGGGTTGGAGACCCAGTACTTC; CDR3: CASSFGGLETQYF
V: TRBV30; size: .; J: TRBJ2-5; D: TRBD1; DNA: TGTGCCTGGAGTGGGGGACCGGGACAGGGCGAGACCCAGTACTTC; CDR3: CAWSGGPGQGETQYF
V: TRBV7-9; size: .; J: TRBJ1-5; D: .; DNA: TGTGCCAGCAGCCCTGAGGGGCAGGGGAGCAATCAGCCCCAGCATTTT; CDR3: CASSPEGQGSNQPQHF
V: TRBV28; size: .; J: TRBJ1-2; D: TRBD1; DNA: TGTGCCAGCAGTTTATCTGGGACAGGGCTCTATGGCTACACCTTC; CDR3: CASSLSGTGLYGYTF
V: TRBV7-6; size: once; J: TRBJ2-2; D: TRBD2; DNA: TGTGCCAGCAGCTTACTTATTAGCGGGAGGGCCGTGAACACCGGGGAGCTGTTTTTT; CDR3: CASSLLISGRAVNTGELFF
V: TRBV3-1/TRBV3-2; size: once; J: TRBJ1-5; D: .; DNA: TGTGCCAGCAGCCAAGACGGGGGGCCGAGGCAGCCCCAGCATTTT; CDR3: CASSQDGGPRQPQHF
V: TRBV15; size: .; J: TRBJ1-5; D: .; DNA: TGTGCCACCAGCAGAGATCCGGGGGAGAATCAGCCCCAGCATTTT; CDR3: CATSRDPGENQPQHF
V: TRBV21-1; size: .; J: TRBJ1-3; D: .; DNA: TGTGCCAGCAGCCGGACAGGGGAAATCGGAAACACCATATATTTT; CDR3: CASSRTGEIGNTIYF
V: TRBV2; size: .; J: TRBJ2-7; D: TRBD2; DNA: TGTGCCAGCAGCCCTGGGACTAGCGCTAGGAGCTCCTACGAGCAGTACTTC; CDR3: CASSPGTSARSSYEQYF
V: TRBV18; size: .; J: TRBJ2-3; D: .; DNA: TGTGCCAGCTCAGGCGGAGTGGCGACAGATACGCAGTATTTT; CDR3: CASSGGVATDTQYF
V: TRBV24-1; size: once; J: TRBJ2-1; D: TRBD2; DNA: TGTGCCACCAGTGATTTCCGCGGGAGTCTCTACAATGAGCAGTTCTTC; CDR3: CATSDFRGSLYNEQFF
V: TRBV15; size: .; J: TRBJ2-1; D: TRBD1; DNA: TGTGCCACCAGCAGAGATACAGGGGGCGTAAATGAGCAGTTCTTC; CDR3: CATSRDTGGVNEQFF
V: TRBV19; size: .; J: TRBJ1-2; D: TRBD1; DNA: TGTGCCAGTAGTATAGCGGACAGGGTCCCCAACTATGGCTACACCTTC; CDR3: CASSIADRVPNYGYTF
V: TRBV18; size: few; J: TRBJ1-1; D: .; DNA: TGTGCCAGCTCACCAAACAGGGACACTGAAGCTTTCTTT; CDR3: CASSPNRDTEAFF
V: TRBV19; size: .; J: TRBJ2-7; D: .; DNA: TGTGCCAGTAGCCGGACAAAGGGGTCGCACGAGCAGTACTTC; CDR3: CASSRTKGSHEQYF
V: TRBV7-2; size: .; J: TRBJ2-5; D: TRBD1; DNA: TGTGCCAGCAAGCGAGACAGGGCTGGCCAAGAGACCCAGTACTTC; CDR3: CASKRDRAGQETQYF
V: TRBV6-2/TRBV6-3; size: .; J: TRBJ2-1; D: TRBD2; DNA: TGTGCCAGCAGTAGTACCGGACTAGTTGTAGGTGAGCAGTTCTTC; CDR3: CASSSTGLVVGEQFF
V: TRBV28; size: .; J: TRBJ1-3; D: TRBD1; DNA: TGTGCCAGCAGCCGGACAGGGGGTGGCAACACCATATATTTT; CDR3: CASSRTGGGNTIYF
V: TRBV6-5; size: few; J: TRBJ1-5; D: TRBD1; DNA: TGTGCCAGCAGCAGGGGGGCCACGGAGCATTTT; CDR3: CASSRGATEHF
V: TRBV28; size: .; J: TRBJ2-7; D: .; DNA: TGTGCCAGCAGTTTAGCCAGTTCCTACGAGCAGTACTTC; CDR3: CASSLASSYEQYF
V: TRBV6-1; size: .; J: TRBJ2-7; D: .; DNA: TGTGCCAGCAGTGAAGTGGGAGCGGCCTCCTACGAGCAGTACTTC; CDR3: CASSEVGAASYEQYF
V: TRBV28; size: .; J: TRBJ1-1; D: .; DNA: TGTGCCAGCAGTTTGACACAAGCCGTGAACACTGAAGCTTTCTTT; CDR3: CASSLTQAVNTEAFF
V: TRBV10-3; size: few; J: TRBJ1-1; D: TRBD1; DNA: TGTGCCATCAGAGCGGGACAGGGGGCTTTCGTGAACACTGAAGCTTTCTTT; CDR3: CAIRAGQGAFVNTEAFF
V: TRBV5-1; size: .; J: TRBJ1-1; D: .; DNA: TGCGCCAGCAGCTTAACAGGGTCCACTGAAGCTTTCTTT; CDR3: CASSLTGSTEAFF
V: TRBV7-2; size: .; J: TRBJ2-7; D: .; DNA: TGTGCCAGCAGCGCCAGCTACGAGCAGTACTTC; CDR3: CASSASYEQYF
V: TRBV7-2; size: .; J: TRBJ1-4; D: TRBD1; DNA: TGTGCCAGCAGCCCTACAGGGGTGCAGGAAAAACTGTTTTTT; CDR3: CASSPTGVQEKLFF
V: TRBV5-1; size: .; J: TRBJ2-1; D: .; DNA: TGCGCCAGCAGCTTCTCAGGGGTAGGAGAGCAGTTCTTC; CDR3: CASSFSGVGEQFF
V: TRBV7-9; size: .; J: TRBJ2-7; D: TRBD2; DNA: TGTGCCAGCAGCGCCCTAGCGGTTTCCTACGAGCAGTACTTC; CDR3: CASSALAVSYEQYF
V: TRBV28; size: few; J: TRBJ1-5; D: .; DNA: TGTGCCAGCTGTCGTCGCAATCAGCCCCAGCATTTT; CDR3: CASCRRNQPQHF
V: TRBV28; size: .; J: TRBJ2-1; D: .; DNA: TGTGCCAGCACCCCCGGGAGTACCCCTCTATTTTACAATGAGCAGTTCTTC; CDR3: CASTPGSTPLFYNEQFF
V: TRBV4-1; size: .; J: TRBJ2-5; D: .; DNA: TGCGCCAGCAGCCAAATCAGCAGGGATTTGGAGACCCAGTACTTC; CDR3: CASSQISRDLETQYF